This TCR beta chain was observed in a study of read filtering for tumor transcriptome and immune sequencing. Study summary: RNA-seq yielded only roughly 80 to 1,300 TCR reads, IR-seq about 4 to 10.27 million.

This clonotype was seen at least ten times. The library was built from 400 ng RNA with molecular barcoded adaptors for alpha/delta and beta/gamma chains. TCRdb redid the calling of the reads with MiXCR, one entry per CDR3 protein. The repertoire has 20,000 to 25,000 distinct CDR3 sequences, approximately 15% of them found once; the top ten carry 65% to 75%. Sequenced material: a population of CD138-negative cells sorted from bone marrow. This TCR was sampled from a donor at least 40 years old with multiple myeloma.

The DNA for the CDR3 is TGTGCCTGGAGGAAGGCGGGGTCCTCCTACGAGCAGTACTTC. Translating gives CAWRKAGSSYEQYF. The chain combines TRBV30 with TRBJ2-7; the D gene is possibly TRBD2 (6 bases). Trimming cost V 3 bases and J 0 bases, with 12 bases left between them. Looked up from germline, CDR1 is GTSNPN and CDR2 is SVGIG (reference sequence). CDR3 length: 14 residues. Full variable domain (outside the CDR3, taken from reference TRBV30 and TRBJ2-7): SQTIHQWPATLVQPVGSPLSLECTVEGTSNPNLYWYRQAAGRGLQLLFYSVGIGQISSEVPQNLSASRPQDRQFILSSKKLLLSDSGFYLCAWRKAGSSYEQYFGPGTRLTVT.